One and the same sample provided the 17 T cell receptor beta chains below, sequenced in a study of T-cell reconstitution after alpha-beta-depleted transplantation in children. The TCRbeta library was prepared with unique molecular identifiers. TCRdb itself ran the PCR reads through MiXCR, one entry per CDR3 protein. The sample includes 150,000 to 250,000 distinct CDR3 sequences, just over 14% of them seen just once. Sequenced here: PBMCs from the stem cell graft donor, sampled from the stem cell graft. The receptors here all came from a human donor who donated a stem cell graft to a child with acute lymphoblastic leukemia.

The chain recombines TRBV5-1 with TRBJ2-2; D is unresolved. V lost 4 bases, J lost 7 bases, and 17 bases lay in between. Germline lookup yields CDR1 SGHRS and CDR2 YFSETQ. The CDR3 has 15 residues. The CDR3 sequence is CASSLRTIIDGELFF. CDR3 coding DNA: TGCGCCAGCAGCCTCCGGACCATTATAGACGGGGAGCTGTTTTTT.

The sample holds many counts of this clonotype. The V gene is TRBV29-1, the J gene TRBJ2-1; possibly TRBD1 for D (5 bases). V lost 4 bases and J lost 10, with 17 bases in between. This CDR3 contains 13 residues. Looked up from germline, CDR1 is SQVTM and CDR2 is ANQGSEA. CDR3 in amino acids: CSVGITGAREQFF. Written as DNA, the CDR3 is TGCAGCGTTGGTATTACAGGCGCCCGGGAGCAGTTCTTC.

This clonotype came up many times. J is TRBJ2-7 and V is TRBV6-1; 10 bases are shared with TRBD1. The CDR3 length is 17 residues. The V gene end was trimmed by 4 bases and the J gene end by 2 bases; junction bases not matched to a gene: 11. Germline V gene sequence: CDR1 MNHNS, CDR2 SASEGT. The chain's CDR3 is CASSAPERDRGAYEQYF. The CDR3, as DNA: TGTGCCAGCAGTGCCCCCGAACGGGACAGGGGCGCCTACGAGCAGTACTTC.

This clonotype was picked up many times. The rearrangement uses TRBV20-1 and TRBJ1-2, with no clear D. V was cut by 4 bases and J by 0 bases, with 6 bases left in between. CDR3 length: 12 residues. The V gene's germline CDR1 is DFQATT and CDR2 SNEGSKA (reference sequence). As DNA, the CDR3 is TGCAGTGCTAAGGGAGCTAACTATGGCTACACCTTC. Protein: CSAKGANYGYTF.

This clonotype occurred many times. The gene calls are TRBV3-1 and TRBJ2-7; D is perhaps TRBD1 or TRBD2 (5 bases each). CDR1 and CDR2 (germline): LGHDT, YNNKEL (reference sequence). The CDR3 runs to 16 residues. V was shortened by 0 bases and J by 4 bases, with 16 bases between the two germline ends. The CDR3 nucleotides are TGTGCCAGCAGCCAAGATCGAGGGACCGAGCCTTACGAGCAGTACTTC. Translating it yields CASSQDRGTEPYEQYF.

The rearrangement uses TRBV20-1 and TRBJ2-5; D perhaps matches TRBD2 (7 bases). V lost 5 bases and J lost 4, with 14 bases in between. Germline values: CDR1 DFQATT, CDR2 SNEGSKA (reference sequence). The CDR3 is made up of 13 amino acids. In nucleotides, the CDR3 is TGCAGTGCTGAGGGGGGGGGCCTAGAGACCCAGTACTTC. Encoded protein: CSAEGGGLETQYF.

A word on this clonotype: A much larger clone lies a single base off, so this may be a read error. J is TRBJ2-7 and V is TRBV27, with D perhaps matching TRBD2 (5 bases). The CDR3 has 16 amino acids. Germline lookup yields CDR1 MNHEY and CDR2 SMNVEV (reference sequence). Trimming cost V 4 bases and J 1 base, with 17 bases left between them. This chain's CDR3 is CASSSGLPIPSYEQYF. In DNA form, the CDR3 reads TGTGCCAGCAGTTCAGGACTTCCCATCCCTTCCTACGAGCAGTACTTC.

The V call is TRBV7-9, the J call TRBJ1-5, with TRBD1 as a possible D gene (6 bases). V shed 1 base and J shed 12 bases, with 10 bases lying between them. Germline V lookup: CDR1 SEHNR, CDR2 FQNEAQ (reference sequence). This CDR3 has 12 residues. The CDR3 loop is CASSLGGGGQHF. CDR3 DNA: TGTGCCAGCAGCTTAGGAGGAGGGGGCCAGCATTTT.

This clonotype was seen a few times. The rearrangement uses TRBV27 and TRBJ1-1, with D unclear. Germline V gene lookup returns CDR1 MNHEY and CDR2 SMNVEV (reference sequence). Trimming shortened V by 6 bases and J by 6 bases, and 14 bases separated the two germline ends. The CDR3 has 13 amino acids. CDR3 in amino acids: CASSFLSHSEAFF. As DNA, the CDR3 is TGTGCCAGCAGCTTCCTAAGCCATTCTGAAGCTTTCTTT.

The V call is TRBV10-3, the J call TRBJ2-7; 11 positions agree with TRBD2. This CDR3 region has 13 residues. Germline V gene data show CDR1 as ENHRY and CDR2 as SYGVKD. V lost 4 bases and J lost 9; bases outside the gene matches: 5. This chain's CDR3 is CAISGPGLAAQYF. The CDR3 DNA sequence: TGTGCCATCAGTGGTCCGGGACTAGCGGCGCAGTACTTC.

The sample holds many counts of this clonotype. The genes are TRBV19 and TRBJ2-3; D may be TRBD1 or TRBD2 (5 bases each). Germline CDR1 and CDR2: LNHDA and SQIVND (reference sequence). The CDR3 has 15 residues. Deletions cut 6 bases from V and 0 bases from J, with 13 bases between. CDR3 in amino acids: CASRTGRHSTDTQYF. In DNA, the CDR3 is TGTGCCAGTAGGACGGGACGGCATAGCACAGATACGCAGTATTTT.

The chain uses TRBV12-3 or TRBV12-4 and TRBJ1-2; D unresolved. The CDR3 loop spans 15 amino acids. Trimming removed 2 bases at V and 2 bases at J, with 12 bases between. DNA for the CDR3: TGTGCCAGCAGTTTATGGACTACCCAAAACTATGGCTACACCTTC. It encodes CASSLWTTQNYGYTF.

This clonotype was observed at least ten times. V usage is TRBV2 and J usage is TRBJ2-7; TRBD2 aligns across 10 bases. J gave up 1 base and V 11 bases, and 8 bases lay outside the gene matches. The CDR3 is 14 residues long. CDR1 and CDR2 (germline): SNHLY, FYNNEI. The CDR3, as DNA: TGTGCCTTCAGCAGGGGACTAGCGTCCTACGAGCAGTACTTC. As protein: CAFSRGLASYEQYF.

This clonotype was detected ten times or more. CDR3 in DNA: TGTGCCAGCAGCTTCGGGACTAGCGGGATGGGGGATACGCAGTATTTT. Its protein is CASSFGTSGMGDTQYF. The gene calls are TRBV7-8 and TRBJ2-3; 13 nucleotides line up with TRBD2. CDR3 length: 16 residues. Per germline, CDR1 SGHVS and CDR2 FQNEAQ. Trimming cost V 3 bases and J 6 bases; bases outside gene matches: 6.

The chain employs TRBV7-9 and TRBJ2-2, with D perhaps matching TRBD1 (5 bases). Germline V gives CDR1 SEHNR, CDR2 FQNEAQ (reference sequence). The CDR3 contains 18 residues. V lost 2 bases to trimming and J lost 6 bases, with 22 bases between them. The CDR3 DNA is TGTGCCAGCAGCTTATTGGCTTTAATCCAGGGCCGGTCCGGGGAGCTGTTTTTT. Protein: CASSLLALIQGRSGELFF.

In this sample, this clonotype turned up many times. The chain employs TRBV20-1 and TRBJ2-1, with 8 bases aligning to TRBD2. V was clipped by 4 bases and J by 4 bases; unmatched bases: 6. This CDR3 is 14 amino acids long. Looked up from germline, CDR1 is DFQATT and CDR2 is SNEGSKA (reference sequence). This chain's CDR3 is CSAIPGLGYNEQFF. DNA of the CDR3: TGCAGTGCTATACCGGGACTAGGTTACAATGAGCAGTTCTTC.

This clonotype showed up many times. The J gene is TRBJ2-5, the V gene TRBV28; D gene unclear. Germline CDR1 MDHEN, CDR2 SYDVKM. V shed 7 bases and J shed 0 bases, with 9 bases lying between them. The CDR3 length is 13 residues. The CDR3 is CASTSTDQETQYF. The CDR3 DNA reads TGTGCCAGCACCTCGACGGACCAAGAGACCCAGTACTTC.